These 29 T cell receptor beta chains were sequenced from one sample in a study of blood T cells in healthy people across ages. Primers used in a second PCR of about 6 to 11 cycles were a sample-barcoded 5' primer and a J-beta primer mix. Each CDR3 protein is one row after TCRdb ran MiXCR on the 5' RACE reads. Among around 990,000 distinct CDR3 sequences, around two fifths were seen once, and the ten largest hold roughly 14%. The sequencing input was blood. All receptors come from a man aged 18 to 29 in good health.

This sequence joins TRBV24-1 and TRBJ2-3, with 11 bases identical to TRBD1. Looked up from germline, CDR1 is KGHDR and CDR2 is SFDVKD. V dropped 7 bases and J dropped 2; count of bases not matched to a gene: 7. The CDR3 extends over 16 amino acids. This CDR3 reads CATSQGQGDITDTQYF. The CDR3 DNA reads TGTGCCACCAGCCAGGGACAGGGGGATATCACAGATACGCAGTATTTT.

This clonotype appeared a few times. The chain couples TRBV15 to TRBJ1-4; the match to TRBD1 covers 8 bases. Per the germline V gene, CDR1 is LNHNV and CDR2 is YYDKDF (reference sequence). The CDR3 contains 16 residues. The V gene end was trimmed by 1 base and the J gene end by 8 bases; junction bases not matched to a gene: 9. The CDR3 loop is CATSRVGGQGDEKLFF. CDR3 DNA sequence: TGTGCCACCAGCAGAGTCGGAGGACAGGGAGACGAAAAACTGTTTTTT. Full variable domain (remainder filled in from reference TRBV15 and TRBJ1-4): DAMVIQNPRYQVTQFGKPVTLSCSQTLNHNVMYWYQQKSSQAPKLLFHYYDKDFNNEADTPDNFQSRRPNTSFCFLDIRSPGLGDTAMYLCATSRVGGQGDEKLFFGSGTQLSVL.

V is TRBV5-5 and J is TRBJ1-5; D is ambiguous. The CDR3 contains 16 residues. Germline V lookup: CDR1 SGHKS, CDR2 YYEKEE (reference sequence). V lost 4 bases and J 4 bases, leaving 18 bases between the germline ends. The CDR3 DNA sequence: TGTGCCAGCAGCCCAATGGGAGGAGCTAATAATCAGCCCCAGCATTTT. Amino acids: CASSPMGGANNQPQHF.

In its sample, this clonotype was seen a few times. The chain uses TRBV9 and TRBJ2-5, with D tentatively TRBD2 (6 bases). Germline V gene data show CDR1 as SGDLS and CDR2 as YYNGEE. V was trimmed by 6 bases and J by 2 bases, leaving 17 bases between them. The CDR3 covers 15 residues. The CDR3 nucleotides read TGTGCCAGCACCAAACTAGGCGGGACGCAAGAGACCCAGTACTTC. Amino acid sequence: CASTKLGGTQETQYF. The full variable domain, its missing parts supplied by reference TRBV9 and TRBJ2-5, is DSGVTQTPKHLITATGQRVTLRCSPRSGDLSVYWYQQSLDQGLQFLIQYYNGEERAKGNILERFSAQQFPDLHSELNLSSLELGDSALYFCASTKLGGTQETQYFGPGTRLLVL.

The V call is TRBV4-1, the J call TRBJ1-1, with 7 bases aligning to TRBD1. V dropped 4 bases and J dropped 0; count of bases not matched to a gene: 11. The CDR3 spans 17 residues. CDR1 and CDR2 from the germline V gene are MGHRA and YSYEKL. CDR3: CASSPRPQGTLNTEAFF. The CDR3 bases are TGCGCCAGCAGCCCCCGGCCACAGGGGACCTTGAACACTGAAGCTTTCTTT.

V usage is TRBV6-2 or TRBV6-3 and J usage is TRBJ2-1, with 8 bases aligning to TRBD2. Judging by the DNA end, TRBJ2-7 fits better; the J call may be wrong. Germline CDR1 reads MNHEY; CDR2 reads SVGEGT. This CDR3 spans 16 amino acids. The CDR3, as DNA: TGTGCCAGCAGGAGAAATAGCGGGGTAACCTACAATGAGCAGTACTTC. As protein: CASRRNSGVTYNEQYF.

The J gene is TRBJ1-4, the V gene TRBV4-1; possibly TRBD1 for D (5 bases). V was pared by 2 bases and J by 7 bases, with 11 bases between. From germline, CDR1 is MGHRA and CDR2 YSYEKL. The CDR3 contains 14 residues. Here the CDR3 reads CASSQRGATEKLFF. The DNA of the CDR3 is TGCGCCAGCAGCCAAAGGGGCGCAACTGAAAAACTGTTTTTT.

The table lists this clonotype with many counts. V and J are TRBV7-2 and TRBJ2-3; D gene unclear. The CDR3 length is 15 residues. Trimming left V 6 bases short and J 0 bases short, with 13 bases between. Germline V gene sequence: CDR1 SGHTA, CDR2 FQGNSA. For the CDR3, the DNA is TGTGCCAGCAGTCTCGACGGGTCTAGCACAGATACGCAGTATTTT. Its protein is CASSLDGSSTDTQYF. The complete variable domain, with remaining parts taken from reference TRBV7-2 and TRBJ2-3, reads GAGVSQSPSNKVTEKGKDVELRCDPISGHTALYWYRQSLGQGLEFLIYFQGNSAPDKSGLPSDRFSAERTGGSVSTLTIQRTQQEDSAVYLCASSLDGSSTDTQYFGPGTRLTVL.

In the case of this clonotype: At one end the junction does not follow the germline gene, possibly because of a read error. The chain couples TRBV10-3 to TRBJ1-5, with 8 bases matching TRBD1. The CDR3 spans 13 residues. Germline assignment: CDR1 ENHRY and CDR2 SYGVKD. CDR3 bases: TGTGCCGTCAGTGACAGGGGAAATCAGCCCCAGCATTTT. Its protein product is CAVSDRGNQPQHF.

The chain carries TRBV4-3 and TRBJ1-1; tentatively, D is TRBD1 (5 bases). V lost 0 bases and J 8 bases, leaving 10 bases between the germline ends. Germline values: CDR1 LGHNA, CDR2 YSLEER. The CDR3 consists of 13 residues. The CDR3 loop reads CASSQESGYEAFF. The CDR3 bases are TGCGCCAGCAGCCAAGAGTCAGGGTACGAAGCTTTCTTT.

The rearrangement links TRBV3-1 to TRBJ2-1; 13 nucleotides line up with TRBD2. This CDR3 contains 15 residues. The J segment lost 7 bases and the V segment lost 6 bases, leaving 6 bases of the junction unmatched. Per germline, CDR1 LGHDT and CDR2 YNNKEL (reference sequence). CDR3 protein: CASRLGLAGENEQFF. The CDR3 DNA reads TGTGCCAGCAGACTAGGACTAGCGGGGGAGAATGAGCAGTTCTTC.

The V and J genes are TRBV7-9 and TRBJ1-4; weak D call: TRBD1 (6 bases). Trimming removed 5 bases from V and 8 bases from J, with 18 bases in between. This CDR3 has 15 residues. Germline lookup yields CDR1 SEHNR and CDR2 FQNEAQ (reference sequence). CDR3 amino acids: CASSPEGGVGEKLFF. The CDR3 coding sequence is TGTGCCAGCAGCCCCGAGGGGGGGGTCGGCGAAAAACTGTTTTTT. The entire variable domain, with the rest obtained from reference TRBV7-9 and TRBJ1-4, is as follows: DTGVSQNPRHKITKRGQNVTFRCDPISEHNRLYWYRQTLGQGPEFLTYFQNEAQLEKSRLLSDRFSAERPKGSFSTLEIQRTEQGDSAMYLCASSPEGGVGEKLFFGSGTQLSVL.

A remark on this clonotype: One end of the junction fails to match germline, which may point to a read error. V is TRBV4-1 and J is TRBJ1-5; D call uncertain. The germline gives CDR1 MGHRA, CDR2 YSYEKL. CDR3 length equals 16 residues. CDR3 DNA: TGCGCCAGCAGCCAAGATGTGGGGAACAGCAGTCAGCCCCAGCATTTT. As protein: CASSQDVGNSSQPQHF.

This clonotype was counted once. At one end, the junction sequence differs from germline, possibly due to a read error. The chain links TRBV27 to TRBJ1-1; no clear D gene. The CDR3 covers 12 residues. Germline CDR1 and CDR2: MNHEY and SMNVEV (reference sequence). Here the CDR3 reads CACSSGVTEAFF. For the CDR3, the DNA is TGTGCCTGCAGTTCCGGGGTCACTGAAGCTTTCTTT.

The J gene is TRBJ2-1, the V gene TRBV7-6; the D gene is possibly TRBD1 (5 bases). Matching the DNA end better, TRBJ2-7 makes the J call doubtful. The CDR3 is 20 residues long. Germline assignment: CDR1 SGHVS and CDR2 FNYEAQ. The CDR3 nucleotides read TGTGCCAGCAGCTTGTGGGGCAGCCCATCCCAAAAAAGCTCCTACAATGAGCAGTACTTC. Amino acid sequence: CASSLWGSPSQKSSYNEQYF.

The chain uses TRBV7-9 and TRBJ1-2; possibly TRBD1 for D (5 bases). The V end was cut by 1 base, the J end by 0 bases, with 12 bases between. The CDR3 length is 16 residues. Germline-derived CDR1 and CDR2 are SEHNR and FQNEAQ (reference sequence). The CDR3 loop is CASSLVPGGSNYGYTF. The CDR3 bases are TGTGCCAGCAGCTTAGTGCCTGGGGGATCTAACTATGGCTACACCTTC.

Points on this clonotype: A read error may be the cause here, since a much bigger clone is one base away. The V gene is TRBV12-3 or TRBV12-4, the J gene TRBJ1-1; TRBD1 matches 9 bases. The CDR3 has 13 residues. DNA for the CDR3: TGTACCAGCACCCTGACAGGGGGCACTGAAGCTTTCTTT. This gives the protein CTSTLTGGTEAFF.

V and J are TRBV20-1 and TRBJ2-1, with D possibly being TRBD2 (5 bases). CDR3 length: 16 amino acids. The V and J ends lost 4 bases and 13 bases respectively, with 29 bases between them. Germline CDR1 DFQATT, CDR2 SNEGSKA (reference sequence). CDR3 residues: CSATRPVRVWQETQFF. The CDR3 coding sequence is TGCAGTGCTACAAGACCGGTGAGGGTTTGGCAAGAGACCCAGTTCTTC.

Comments on this clonotype: Relative to the germline gene, one junction end is altered; a read error may explain this. This chain joins TRBV20-1 and TRBJ1-2; TRBD1 matches 7 bases. This CDR3 region has 14 residues. CDR1 is DFQATT and CDR2 is SNEGSKA in the germline V gene (reference sequence). The DNA for the CDR3 is TGCAGTGCCCCCAGGGGGGAGGGGATTTATGGTTACACCTTC. This codes for CSAPRGEGIYGYTF.

This chain connects TRBV7-2 to TRBJ1-2; tentative D call: TRBD1 (5 bases). CDR3 length equals 14 residues. The germline V gene has CDR1 SGHTA and CDR2 FQGNSA. Trimming shortened V by 5 bases and J by 4 bases, and 14 bases separated the two germline ends. CDR3 in DNA: TGTGCCAGCAGCCCCAGAGGAGGGGTCTATGGCTACACCTTC. Its protein is CASSPRGGVYGYTF.

The table lists this clonotype with a few counts. J is TRBJ2-1 and V is TRBV4-1; D call uncertain. Trimming pared 6 bases from V and 7 bases from J, leaving 16 bases between. The CDR3 runs to 14 residues. CDR1 is MGHRA and CDR2 is YSYEKL in the germline V gene. The CDR3 region has the DNA TGCGCCAGCAGACCCGGCCCAGTCGAGAATGAGCAGTTCTTC. This codes for CASRPGPVENEQFF.

This clonotype was counted only a few times. The V call is TRBV6-6, the J call TRBJ1-2, with a possible D match to TRBD1 (5 bases). V lost 6 bases and J 0 bases, leaving 11 bases between the germline ends. Germline V gene data show CDR1 as MNHNY and CDR2 as SVGAGI (reference sequence). The CDR3 extends over 14 amino acids. CDR3 in DNA: TGTGCCAGCAGGCAACAGGAAACTAACTATGGCTACACCTTC. Its protein is CASRQQETNYGYTF.

V is TRBV20-1 and J is TRBJ2-7; no firm D call. The better agreement between TRBJ2-5 and the DNA end casts doubt on the J call. The CDR3 is 12 amino acids. Germline loops: CDR1 DFQATT, CDR2 SNEGSKA (reference sequence). As DNA, the CDR3 is TGCAGTGCTAGAGAGTCGGAGAAGACCCAGTACTTC. As protein: CSARESEKTQYF.

This rearrangement joins TRBV27 to TRBJ1-4, with a tentative D call TRBD1 (5 bases). The V and J ends lost 0 bases and 7 bases respectively, with 12 bases between them. Germline CDR1 and CDR2: MNHEY and SMNVEV (reference sequence). This CDR3 comprises 15 residues. The CDR3 nucleotides are TGTGCCAGCAGTTTATCGGAGGGGCCGGGTGAAAAACTGTTTTTT. Amino acid sequence: CASSLSEGPGEKLFF.

In nucleotides, the CDR3 is TGTGCCAGCAGGGCCACAGGGGCGCAGTTCTTC. It specifies CASRATGAQFF. V usage is TRBV28 and J usage is TRBJ2-1; TRBD1 matches 7 bases. Per germline, CDR1 MDHEN and CDR2 SYDVKM. J gave up 12 bases and V 6 bases, and 5 bases lay outside the gene matches. The CDR3 runs 11 residues.

The chain has TRBV9 and TRBJ2-1, with D perhaps matching TRBD1 or TRBD2 (7 bases each). V was shortened by 7 bases and J by 6 bases, with 23 bases between the two germline ends. The CDR3 has 16 residues. Germline assignment: CDR1 SGDLS and CDR2 YYNGEE. CDR3 DNA: TGTGCCAGCCAAAGGGAGGGGGACAGAATATTCAATGAGCAGTTCTTC. Translated, it gives CASQREGDRIFNEQFF.

V usage is TRBV27 and J usage is TRBJ2-1, with D possibly being TRBD2 (5 bases). Germline V gene data show CDR1 as MNHEY and CDR2 as SMNVEV (reference sequence). V gave up 5 bases and J gave up 6 bases, with 20 bases separating them. This CDR3 comprises 16 residues. CDR3: CASSPFPIAGCNEQFF. The CDR3 region has the DNA TGTGCCAGCAGTCCATTCCCAATTGCGGGTTGCAATGAGCAGTTCTTC.

This clonotype has a count of ten or more. The chain couples TRBV6-6 to TRBJ2-7; D not resolved. This CDR3 is built from 13 residues. The V gene lost 5 bases and the J gene lost 2 bases, with 10 bases spanning the gap. CDR1 MNHNY and CDR2 SVGAGI come from the germline V gene (reference sequence). The CDR3 coding sequence is TGTGCCAGCAGTAACCGACAAGCCTACGAGCAGTACTTC. Amino acids: CASSNRQAYEQYF.

The chain recombines TRBV6-6 with TRBJ1-1; TRBD1 agrees at 8 bases. The CDR3 length is 16 residues. Germline CDR1 and CDR2: MNHNY and SVGAGI (reference sequence). V trimming: 2 bases; J trimming: 1 base; junction bases outside the gene matches: 6. The CDR3 reads CASSYPGTGENTEAFF. Written as DNA, the CDR3 is TGTGCCAGCAGTTACCCCGGGACAGGAGAGAACACTGAAGCTTTCTTT.